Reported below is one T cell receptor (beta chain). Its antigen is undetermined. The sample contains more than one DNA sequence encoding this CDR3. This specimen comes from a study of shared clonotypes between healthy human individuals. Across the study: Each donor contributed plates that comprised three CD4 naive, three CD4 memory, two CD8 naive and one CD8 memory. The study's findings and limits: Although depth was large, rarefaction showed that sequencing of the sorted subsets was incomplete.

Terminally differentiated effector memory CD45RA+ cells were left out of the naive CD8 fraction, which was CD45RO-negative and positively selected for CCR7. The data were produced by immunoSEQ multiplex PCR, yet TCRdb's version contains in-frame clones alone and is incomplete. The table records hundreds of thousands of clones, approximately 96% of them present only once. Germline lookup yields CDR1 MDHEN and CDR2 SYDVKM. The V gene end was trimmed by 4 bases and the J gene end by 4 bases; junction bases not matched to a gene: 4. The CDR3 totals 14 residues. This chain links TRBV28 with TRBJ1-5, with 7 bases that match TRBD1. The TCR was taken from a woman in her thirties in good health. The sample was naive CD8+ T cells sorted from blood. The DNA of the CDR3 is TGTGCCAGCAGTTCAGGGGGTGGGAATCAGCCCCAGCATTTT. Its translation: CASSSGGGNQPQHF.